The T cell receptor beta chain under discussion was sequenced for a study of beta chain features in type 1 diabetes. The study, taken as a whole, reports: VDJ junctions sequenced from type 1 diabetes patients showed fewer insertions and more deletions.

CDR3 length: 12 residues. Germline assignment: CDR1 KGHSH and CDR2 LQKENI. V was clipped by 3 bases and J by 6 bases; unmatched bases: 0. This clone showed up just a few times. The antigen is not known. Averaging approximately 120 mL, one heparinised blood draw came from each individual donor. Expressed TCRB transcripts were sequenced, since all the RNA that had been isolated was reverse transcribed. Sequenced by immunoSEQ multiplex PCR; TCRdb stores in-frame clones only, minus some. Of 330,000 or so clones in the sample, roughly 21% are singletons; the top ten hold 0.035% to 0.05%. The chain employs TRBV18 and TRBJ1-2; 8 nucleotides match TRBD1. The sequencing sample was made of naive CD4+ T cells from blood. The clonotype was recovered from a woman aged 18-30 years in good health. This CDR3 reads CASSPTGDGYTF. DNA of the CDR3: TGTGCCAGCTCACCGACAGGGGATGGCTACACCTTC.